This T cell receptor beta chain was captured in a study of blood T cells in healthy people across ages. Study-wide results and limits: Higher diversity, along with more naive CD4+ cells, distinguished long-lived donors from aged donors. Roughly linear age-related decline in beta diversity appeared, significant by age around 40.

Trimming pared 1 base from V and 0 bases from J, leaving 8 bases between. The germline CDR1 and CDR2 sequences are SGHKS and YYEKEE (reference sequence). The CDR3 sequence is 14 residues long. This clonotype was counted between two and nine times. Its cognate antigen is unknown. Every participating donor contributed about 10 milliliters of peripheral blood through a draw. Combining a sample-barcoded 5' primer with a J-beta primer mix, a second PCR ran for roughly 6 to 12 cycles. The template-switch adaptor was a 5' adaptor with 12 random nucleotides. It tagged each cDNA molecule. One entry per CDR3 protein results from TCRdb running MiXCR on the 5' RACE reads. The sample lists around 320,000 distinct CDR3 sequences, roughly 26% seen once, with 25% to 30% in the top ten.

The chain uses TRBV5-5 and TRBJ2-7; D gene uncertain. This TCR was sampled from a woman aged 70-85 years in good health. Sequencing was carried out using blood. The CDR3 reads CASSLIASSYEQYF. The DNA of the CDR3 is TGTGCCAGCAGCTTGATAGCATCCTCCTACGAGCAGTACTTC.